This TCR beta chain was sequenced in a study of monozygotic twins with cystic fibrosis. The method was immunoSEQ multiplex PCR; TCRdb's version includes in-frame clones alone and lacks a portion of them. The sample carries about 20,000 clones, 87% recorded once. Study-wide results and limits: In 13 of 16 pairs, V gene usage was closest to the co-twin's. No link emerged between shared CDR3 counts and age, concordance or severity.

Per the germline V gene, CDR1 is MNHEY and CDR2 is SVGAGI. Trimming took off 5 bases at V and 3 bases at J, with 14 bases between the two ends. The CDR3 is 14 residues long. Of note for this clone: The antigen is not known.

Sample: blood. V is TRBV6-5 and J is TRBJ2-7; D is possibly TRBD1 or TRBD2 (5 bases each). The clonotype was recovered from a woman in her 30s with cystic fibrosis. The CDR3 protein is CASSAWDGGYEQYF. DNA of the CDR3: TGTGCCAGCAGTGCTTGGGACGGAGGCTACGAGCAGTACTTC.